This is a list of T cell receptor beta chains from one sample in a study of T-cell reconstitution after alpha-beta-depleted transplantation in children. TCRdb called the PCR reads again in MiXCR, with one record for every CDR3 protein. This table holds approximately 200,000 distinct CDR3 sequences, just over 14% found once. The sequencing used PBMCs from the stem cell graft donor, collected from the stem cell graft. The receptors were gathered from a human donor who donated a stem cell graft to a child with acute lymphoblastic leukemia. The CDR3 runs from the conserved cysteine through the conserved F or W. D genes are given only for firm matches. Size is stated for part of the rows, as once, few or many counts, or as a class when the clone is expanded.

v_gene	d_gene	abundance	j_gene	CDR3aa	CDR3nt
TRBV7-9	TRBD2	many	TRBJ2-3	CASSQLAGGPGDTQYF	TGTGCCAGCAGCCAACTAGCGGGAGGGCCGGGGGATACGCAGTATTTT
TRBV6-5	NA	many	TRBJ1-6	CASSSYGDRLVILHF	TGTGCCAGCAGTTCCTACGGGGACCGTCTGGTAATCCTCCACTTT
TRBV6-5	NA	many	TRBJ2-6	CASSYSRQAGANVLTF	TGTGCCAGCAGTTACTCCCGACAGGCTGGGGCCAACGTCCTGACTTTC
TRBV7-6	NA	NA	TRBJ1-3	CASSFERGNTIYF	TGTGCCAGCAGCTTCGAGAGGGGAAACACCATATATTTT
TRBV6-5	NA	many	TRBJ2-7	CASSYLEYEQYF	TGTGCCAGCAGTTATCTGGAGTACGAGCAGTACTTC
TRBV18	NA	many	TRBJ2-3	CASSPGTNTQYF	TGTGCCAGCTCACCAGGGACAAATACGCAGTATTTT
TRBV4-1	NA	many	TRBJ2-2	CASSQATGVGELFF	TGCGCCAGCAGCCAAGCAACCGGCGTCGGGGAGCTGTTTTTT
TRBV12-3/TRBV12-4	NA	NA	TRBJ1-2	CASSLGQTGQGYTF	TGTGCCAGCAGTTTAGGACAGACCGGGCAGGGCTACACCTTC
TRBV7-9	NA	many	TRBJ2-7	CASSSPGPSYEQYF	TGTGCCAGCAGCTCTCCGGGACCCAGCTACGAGCAGTACTTC
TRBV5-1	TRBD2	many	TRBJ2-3	CASSMGTSGHTDTQYF	TGCGCCAGCAGCATGGGGACTAGCGGGCACACAGATACGCAGTATTTT
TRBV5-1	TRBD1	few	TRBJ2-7	CASSLTGADYEQYF	TGCGCCAGCAGCTTGACAGGGGCGGACTACGAGCAGTACTTC
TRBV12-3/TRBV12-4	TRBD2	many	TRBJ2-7	CAIRVAGVYEQYF	TGTGCCATCAGGGTGGCGGGAGTCTACGAGCAGTACTTC
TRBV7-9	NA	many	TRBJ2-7	CASTALAQGSGQYF	TGTGCCAGCACCGCCCTTGCGCAGGGCTCGGGGCAGTACTTC
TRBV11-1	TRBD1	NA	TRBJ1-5	CASSLASGAGGDQPQHF	TGTGCCAGCAGCTTAGCGTCTGGGGCAGGGGGCGATCAGCCCCAGCATTTT
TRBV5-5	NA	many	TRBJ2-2	CASSFWVDVAGELFF	TGTGCCAGCAGCTTCTGGGTTGACGTAGCCGGGGAGCTGTTTTTT
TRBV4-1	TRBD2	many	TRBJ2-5	CASSQYPGLAGGEETQYF	TGCGCCAGCAGCCAATACCCTGGACTAGCGGGAGGGGAGGAGACCCAGTACTTC
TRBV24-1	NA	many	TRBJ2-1	CATSDLRRDPLSYNEQFF	TGTGCCACCAGTGATTTGCGCCGGGATCCACTATCCTACAATGAGCAGTTCTTC
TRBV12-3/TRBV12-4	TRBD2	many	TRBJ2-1	CASGVHRDYRFEQFF	TGTGCCAGCGGGGTGCACCGGGACTACAGGTTTGAGCAGTTCTTC
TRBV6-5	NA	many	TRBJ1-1	CASSYTRGSGTEAFF	TGTGCCAGCAGTTACACGAGGGGGTCGGGAACTGAAGCTTTCTTT
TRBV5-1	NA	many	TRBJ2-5	CASSLGRETQYF	TGCGCCAGCAGCTTGGGGCGGGAGACCCAGTACTTC
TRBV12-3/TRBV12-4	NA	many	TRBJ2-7	CASREMEGTQYF	TGTGCCAGCAGGGAAATGGAGGGGACGCAGTACTTC
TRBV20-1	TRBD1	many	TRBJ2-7	CSAPDREKLYEQYF	TGCAGTGCCCCCGACAGGGAGAAGCTATACGAGCAGTACTTC
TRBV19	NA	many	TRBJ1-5	CASSTGGGSGNQPQHF	TGTGCCAGTAGTACGGGAGGGGGGAGCGGCAATCAGCCCCAGCATTTT
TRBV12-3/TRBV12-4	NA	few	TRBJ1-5	CASSLVNSNQPQHF	TGTGCCAGCAGTTTAGTGAATAGCAATCAGCCCCAGCATTTT
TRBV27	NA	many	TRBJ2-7	CASTQGPGHEQYF	TGTGCCAGCACCCAGGGTCCTGGCCACGAGCAGTACTTC
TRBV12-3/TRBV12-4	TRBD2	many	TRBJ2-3	CASKPAGDTDTQYF	TGTGCCAGCAAACCGGCGGGAGATACAGATACGCAGTATTTT
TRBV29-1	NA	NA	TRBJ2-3	CSVGPREHSPGTDTQYF	TGCAGCGTTGGGCCCCGCGAGCATTCCCCCGGCACAGATACGCAGTATTTT
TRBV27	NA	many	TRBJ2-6	CASSLSYSAAGANVLTF	TGTGCCAGCAGTTTAAGCTACTCAGCAGCTGGGGCCAACGTCCTGACTTTC
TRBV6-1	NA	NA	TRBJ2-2	CASRFLLSTGELFF	TGTGCCAGCAGATTCCTTCTCTCCACCGGGGAGCTGTTTTTT
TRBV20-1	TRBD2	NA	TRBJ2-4	CSALASGNSQYF	TGCAGTGCACTGGCTAGCGGAAACAGTCAGTACTTC
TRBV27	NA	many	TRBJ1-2	CASSFNRRTRYGYTF	TGTGCCAGCAGTTTTAACAGACGGACCCGCTATGGCTACACCTTC
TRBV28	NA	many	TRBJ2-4	CASRDGLAKNIQYF	TGTGCCAGCAGGGACGGTCTAGCCAAAAACATTCAGTACTTC
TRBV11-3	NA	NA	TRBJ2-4	CASSFSAGLDIQYF	TGTGCCAGCAGCTTCTCAGCAGGGTTGGACATTCAGTACTTC
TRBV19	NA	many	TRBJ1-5	CASSIDGGEYSNQPQHF	TGTGCCAGTAGTATTGACGGAGGAGAGTATAGCAATCAGCCCCAGCATTTT
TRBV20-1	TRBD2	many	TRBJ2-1	CSAISFRGLASGHNEQFF	TGCAGTGCTATTAGTTTTCGTGGACTGGCTAGCGGGCACAATGAGCAGTTCTTC
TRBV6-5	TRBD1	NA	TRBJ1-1	CASSYNPTGLGTEAFF	TGTGCCAGCAGTTACAATCCGACAGGGCTTGGGACTGAAGCTTTCTTT
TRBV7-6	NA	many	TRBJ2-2	CASSLGIAGELFF	TGTGCCAGCAGCTTGGGCATCGCCGGGGAGCTGTTTTTT
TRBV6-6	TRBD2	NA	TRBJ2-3	CASSYSASGAFRYF	TGTGCCAGCAGTTACTCGGCTAGCGGGGCTTTCCGGTATTTT
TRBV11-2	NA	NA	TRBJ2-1	CASSLGAGAGDEQFF	TGTGCCAGCAGCTTAGGGGCAGGGGCTGGAGATGAGCAGTTCTTC
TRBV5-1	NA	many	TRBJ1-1	CASSLGVASTEAFF	TGCGCCAGCAGCTTGGGGGTGGCAAGCACTGAAGCTTTCTTT
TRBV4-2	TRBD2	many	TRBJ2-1	CASSQEGTRDNEQFF	TGTGCCAGCAGCCAAGAGGGGACTAGAGACAATGAGCAGTTCTTC
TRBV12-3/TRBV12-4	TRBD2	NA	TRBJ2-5	CASRSGRGLGQAETQYF	TGTGCCAGCAGGTCAGGCCGGGGACTAGGCCAGGCAGAGACCCAGTACTTC
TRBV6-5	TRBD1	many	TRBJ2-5	CASRRTGTAKETQYF	TGTGCCAGCAGACGTACCGGGACAGCCAAAGAGACCCAGTACTTC
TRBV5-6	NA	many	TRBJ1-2	CASSLGQGIYGYTF	TGTGCCAGCAGCTTAGGGCAGGGAATCTATGGCTACACCTTC
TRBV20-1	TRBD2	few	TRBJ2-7	CSAGLAGLPSYEQYF	TGCAGTGCTGGACTAGCGGGTCTCCCCTCCTACGAGCAGTACTTC
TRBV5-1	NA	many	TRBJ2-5	CASSLAVGEETQYF	TGCGCCAGCAGCTTGGCCGTGGGGGAAGAGACCCAGTACTTC
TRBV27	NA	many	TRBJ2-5	CASSPRDGRKETQYF	TGTGCCAGCAGTCCCCGGGACGGGAGAAAAGAGACCCAGTACTTC
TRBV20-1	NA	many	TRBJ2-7	CSASALPDEQYF	TGCAGTGCTAGCGCCCTCCCGGACGAGCAGTACTTC
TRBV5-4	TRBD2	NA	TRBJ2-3	CASSLRSSGSATQYF	TGTGCCAGCAGCTTGAGGTCTAGCGGGTCCGCTACGCAGTATTTT
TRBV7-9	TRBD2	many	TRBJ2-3	CASSSPGGSGPYF	TGTGCCAGCAGCTCCCCGGGGGGGTCCGGACCGTATTTT
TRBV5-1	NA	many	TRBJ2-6	CASSLADSSGANVLTF	TGCGCCAGCAGCTTGGCGGACAGCTCTGGGGCCAACGTCCTGACTTTC
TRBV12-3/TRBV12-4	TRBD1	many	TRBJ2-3	CASSLRQGTDTQYF	TGTGCCAGCAGTTTGCGACAGGGAACAGATACGCAGTATTTT
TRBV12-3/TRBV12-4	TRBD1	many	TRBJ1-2	CASSPGGGGYTF	TGTGCCAGCAGTCCAGGGGGTGGTGGCTACACCTTC
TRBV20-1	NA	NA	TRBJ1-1	CSARVGHLNTEAFF	TGCAGTGCTAGAGTAGGCCATCTGAACACTGAAGCTTTCTTT
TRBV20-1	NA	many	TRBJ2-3	CSARYRGTTDTQYF	TGCAGTGCGAGATATCGGGGTACCACAGATACGCAGTATTTT
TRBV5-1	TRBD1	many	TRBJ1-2	CASSPGDRGPDYGYTF	TGCGCCAGCAGCCCCGGGGACAGGGGGCCTGACTATGGCTACACCTTC
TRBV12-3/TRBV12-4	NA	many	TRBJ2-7	CASSFVRGEQYF	TGTGCCAGCAGTTTTGTCCGAGGGGAGCAGTACTTC
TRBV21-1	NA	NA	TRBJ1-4	CASSRPTKCSEKLFF	TGTGCCAGCAGCAGACCCACCAAGTGCTCTGAAAAACTGTTTTTT
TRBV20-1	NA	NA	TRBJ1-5	CSAHGGGGQPQHF	TGCAGTGCCCATGGGGGGGGCGGTCAGCCCCAGCATTTT
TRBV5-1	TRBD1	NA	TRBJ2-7	CASSLGDSQSYEQYF	TGCGCCAGCAGCTTGGGGGACAGCCAGTCCTACGAGCAGTACTTC